Listed below are T cell receptor beta chains from one sample, sequenced in a study of T cell responses to AZD1222 COVID-19 vaccine. Libraries were prepared by immunoSEQ multiplex PCR; TCRdb keeps only in-frame clonotypes and omits some of them. The sample holds over 110,000 clones, 90% to 95% seen once. Sample: peripheral blood, taken on day 0 of AZD1222 vaccination. Receptors were obtained from an adult in good health. Each CDR3 is given with its conserved first and last residue. D genes are given only for firm matches.

D | V | CDR3
- | TRBV20-1 | CSATEVYGYTF
TRBD1 | TRBV2 | CASSGTGSSTDTQYF
TRBD1 | TRBV3-1/TRBV3-2 | CASSPGQGAFF
TRBD2 | TRBV9 | CASSSMVTSGSREQYF
- | TRBV14 | CASSQQGGRFLSPLHF
- | TRBV10-3 | CAINTGNGYTF
TRBD2 | TRBV2 | CASSVSGSGLITDTQYF
- | TRBV4-3 | CASRKLGNTEAFF
- | TRBV3-1/TRBV3-2 | CASSQRGSEQYF
TRBD1 | TRBV5-1 | CASSLDAGTGAYGYTF